This T cell receptor beta chain was identified in a study of cytomegalovirus exposure and HLA in healthy donors. The study's findings and limits: Presence/absence analyses assumed roughly uniform sequencing depth across donors, which may not hold. As was reported, the classifier diagnosed cytomegalovirus status with high specificity and sensitivity.

Looked up from germline, CDR1 is SGHNT and CDR2 is YYREEE (reference sequence). The CDR3 totals 15 residues. Trimming removed 0 bases from V and 5 bases from J, with 9 bases in between. Turning to this clone: What it binds is unknown.

PCR used 60 Vbeta primers and 13 Jbeta primers. Sequencing was performed with immunoSEQ multiplex PCR; in TCRdb, only in-frame clones are kept and a portion is missing. The sample table includes around 44,000 clones. The chain has TRBV5-4 and TRBJ1-6; D is perhaps TRBD1 (5 bases). The specimen sequenced was PBMCs. The sequence was obtained from a male donor in good health and CMV-seropositive. The CDR3 coding sequence is TGTGCCAGCAGCTTGGCTGGGACTAATAATTCACCCCTCCACTTT. Translated, it gives CASSLAGTNNSPLHF. Complete variable domain (other parts from reference TRBV5-4 and TRBJ1-6): ETGVTQSPTHLIKTRGQQVTLRCSSQSGHNTVSWYQQALGQGPQFIFQYYREEENGRGNFPPRFSGLQFPNYSSELNVNALELDDSALYLCASSLAGTNNSPLHFGNGTRLTVT.